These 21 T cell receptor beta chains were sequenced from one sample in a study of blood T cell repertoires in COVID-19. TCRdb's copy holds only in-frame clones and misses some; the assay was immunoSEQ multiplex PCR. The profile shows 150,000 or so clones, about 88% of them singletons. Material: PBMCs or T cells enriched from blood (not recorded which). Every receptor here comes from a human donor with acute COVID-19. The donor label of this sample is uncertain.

For the CDR3, the DNA is TGTGCCACCAGGACAGAACCTAATCAGCCCCAGCATTTT. It translates to CATRTEPNQPQHF. The chain is built from TRBV10-3 and TRBJ1-5, with D possibly being TRBD1 (6 bases). The CDR3 has 13 residues. V was shortened by 10 bases and J by 4 bases, with 14 bases between the two germline ends. Germline CDR1 is ENHRY and CDR2 is SYGVKD.

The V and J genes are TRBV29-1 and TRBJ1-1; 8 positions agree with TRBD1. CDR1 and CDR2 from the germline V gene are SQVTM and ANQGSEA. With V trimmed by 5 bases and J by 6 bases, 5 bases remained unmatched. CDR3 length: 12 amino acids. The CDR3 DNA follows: TGCAGCGTTCTTCCAGGGGGCGCTGAAGCTTTCTTT. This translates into CSVLPGGAEAFF.

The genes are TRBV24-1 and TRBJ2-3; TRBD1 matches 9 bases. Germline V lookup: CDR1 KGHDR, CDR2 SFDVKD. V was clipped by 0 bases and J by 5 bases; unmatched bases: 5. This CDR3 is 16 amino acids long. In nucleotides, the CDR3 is TGTGCCACCAGTGATTTGGGGACAGGGTACGGAGATACGCAGTATTTT. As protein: CATSDLGTGYGDTQYF.

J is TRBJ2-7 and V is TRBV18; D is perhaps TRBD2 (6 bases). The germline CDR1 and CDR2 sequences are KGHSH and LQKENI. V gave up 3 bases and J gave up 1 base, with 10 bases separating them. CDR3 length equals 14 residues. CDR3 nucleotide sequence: TGTGCCAGCTCACCGCGGGACGGTTCCTACGAGCAGTACTTC. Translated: CASSPRDGSYEQYF.

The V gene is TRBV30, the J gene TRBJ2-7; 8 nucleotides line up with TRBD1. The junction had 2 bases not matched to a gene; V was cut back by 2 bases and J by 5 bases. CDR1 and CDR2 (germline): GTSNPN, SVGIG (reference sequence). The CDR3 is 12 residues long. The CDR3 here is CAWSRTGNEQYF. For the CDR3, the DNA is TGTGCCTGGAGTCGGACAGGGAACGAGCAGTACTTC.

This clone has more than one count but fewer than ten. CDR3 nucleotides: TGTGCCATCAGTGAGCGAGCGGGGGGTAGCACAGATACGCAGTATTTT. Translation: CAISERAGGSTDTQYF. The V gene is TRBV10-3, the J gene TRBJ2-3; 9 nucleotides align to TRBD2. The length of the CDR3 is 16 residues. The germline V gene has CDR1 ENHRY and CDR2 SYGVKD. Trimming at V came to 2 bases and at J to 0 bases, leaving 3 bases not matched to a gene.

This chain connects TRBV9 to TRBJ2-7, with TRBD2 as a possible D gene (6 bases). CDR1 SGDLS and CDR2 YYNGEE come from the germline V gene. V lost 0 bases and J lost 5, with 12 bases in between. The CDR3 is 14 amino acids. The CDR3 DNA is TGTGCCAGCAGCGTAGGGGGAGGTGACCACGAGCAGTACTTC. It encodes CASSVGGGDHEQYF.

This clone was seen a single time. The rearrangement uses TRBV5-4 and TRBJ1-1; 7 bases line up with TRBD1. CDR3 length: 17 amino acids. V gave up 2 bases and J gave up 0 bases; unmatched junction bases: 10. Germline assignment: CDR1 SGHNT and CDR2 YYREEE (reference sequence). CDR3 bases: TGTGCCAGCAGCTTACGACAGGGCCCGGGCCTGAACACTGAAGCTTTCTTT. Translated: CASSLRQGPGLNTEAFF.

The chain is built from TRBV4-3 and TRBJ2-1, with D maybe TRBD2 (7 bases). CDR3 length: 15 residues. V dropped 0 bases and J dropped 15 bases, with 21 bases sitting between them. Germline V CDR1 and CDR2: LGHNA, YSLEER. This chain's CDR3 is CASSQDRAPEGGRFF. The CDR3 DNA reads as TGCGCCAGCAGCCAAGATCGAGCCCCTGAGGGGGGGAGGTTCTTC.

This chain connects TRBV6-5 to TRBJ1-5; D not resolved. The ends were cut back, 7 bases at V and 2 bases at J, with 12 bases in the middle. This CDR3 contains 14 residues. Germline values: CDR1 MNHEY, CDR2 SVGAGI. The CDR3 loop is CASTRDTRNQPQHF. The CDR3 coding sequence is TGTGCCAGCACTCGAGACACCCGCAATCAGCCCCAGCATTTT.

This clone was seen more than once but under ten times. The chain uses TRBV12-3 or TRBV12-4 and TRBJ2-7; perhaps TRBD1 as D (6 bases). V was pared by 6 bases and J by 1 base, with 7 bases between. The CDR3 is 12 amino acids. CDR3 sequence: CASSQGSYEQYF. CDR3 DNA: TGTGCCAGCAGCCAGGGGTCCTACGAGCAGTACTTC.

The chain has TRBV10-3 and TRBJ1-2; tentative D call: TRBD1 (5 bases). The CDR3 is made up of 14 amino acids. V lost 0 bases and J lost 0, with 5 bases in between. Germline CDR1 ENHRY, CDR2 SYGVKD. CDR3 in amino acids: CAISESTANYGYTF. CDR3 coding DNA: TGTGCCATCAGTGAGTCGACAGCTAACTATGGCTACACCTTC.

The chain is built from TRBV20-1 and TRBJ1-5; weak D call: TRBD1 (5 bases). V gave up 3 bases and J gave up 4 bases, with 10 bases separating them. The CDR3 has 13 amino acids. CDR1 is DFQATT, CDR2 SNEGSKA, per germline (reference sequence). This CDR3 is CSASSTANQPQHF. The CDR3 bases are TGCAGTGCTAGTTCGACAGCAAATCAGCCCCAGCATTTT.

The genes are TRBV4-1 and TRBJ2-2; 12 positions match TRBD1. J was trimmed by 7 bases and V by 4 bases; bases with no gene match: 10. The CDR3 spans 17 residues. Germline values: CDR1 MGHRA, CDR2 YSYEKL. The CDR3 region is CASSPEPGTGGLGELFF. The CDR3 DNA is TGCGCCAGCAGCCCGGAACCAGGGACAGGGGGCCTCGGGGAGCTGTTTTTT.

CDR3 region: CASSPGQGVYGYTF. In DNA form, the CDR3 reads TGTGCCAGTAGTCCGGGACAGGGGGTCTATGGCTACACCTTC. The J gene is TRBJ1-2, the V gene TRBV19; 11 positions match TRBD1. The CDR3 is made up of 14 amino acids. V shed 5 bases and J 4 bases; nucleotides not matched to a gene: 3. Germline V lookup: CDR1 LNHDA, CDR2 SQIVND (reference sequence).

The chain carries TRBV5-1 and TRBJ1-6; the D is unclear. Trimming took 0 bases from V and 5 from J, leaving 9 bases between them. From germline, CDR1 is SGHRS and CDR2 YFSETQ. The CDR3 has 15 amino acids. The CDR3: CASSLGSGNNSPLHF. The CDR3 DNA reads TGCGCCAGCAGCTTGGGGTCAGGAAATAATTCACCCCTCCACTTT.

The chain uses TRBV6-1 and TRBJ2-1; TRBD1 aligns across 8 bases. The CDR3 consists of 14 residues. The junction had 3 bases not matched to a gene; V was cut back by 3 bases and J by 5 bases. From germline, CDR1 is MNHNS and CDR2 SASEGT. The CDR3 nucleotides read TGTGCCAGCAGTGAGACAGGGGTTGACAATGAGCAGTTCTTC. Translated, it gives CASSETGVDNEQFF.

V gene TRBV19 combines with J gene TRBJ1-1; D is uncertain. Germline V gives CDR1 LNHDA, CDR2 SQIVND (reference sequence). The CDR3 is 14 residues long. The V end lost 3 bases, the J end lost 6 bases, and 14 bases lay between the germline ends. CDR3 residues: CASSIRREWAEAFF. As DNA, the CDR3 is TGTGCCAGTAGTATTCGGAGGGAATGGGCTGAAGCTTTCTTT.

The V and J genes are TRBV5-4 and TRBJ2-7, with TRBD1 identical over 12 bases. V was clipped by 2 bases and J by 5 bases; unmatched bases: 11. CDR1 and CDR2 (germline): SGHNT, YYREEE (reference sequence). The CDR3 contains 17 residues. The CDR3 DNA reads TGTGCCAGCAGCTTTGGGTTGCCGGGACAGGGGGCCCACGAGCAGTACTTC. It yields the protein CASSFGLPGQGAHEQYF. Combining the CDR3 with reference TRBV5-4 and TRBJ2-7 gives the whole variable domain ETGVTQSPTHLIKTRGQQVTLRCSSQSGHNTVSWYQQALGQGPQFIFQYYREEENGRGNFPPRFSGLQFPNYSSELNVNALELDDSALYLCASSFGLPGQGAHEQYFGPGTRLTVT.

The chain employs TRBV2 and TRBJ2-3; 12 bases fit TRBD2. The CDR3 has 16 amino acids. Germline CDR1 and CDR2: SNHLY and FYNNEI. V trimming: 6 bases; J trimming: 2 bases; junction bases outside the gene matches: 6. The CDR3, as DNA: TGTGCCAGCAGCGCTAGCGGGGGGGAATACACAGATACGCAGTATTTT. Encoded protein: CASSASGGEYTDTQYF.

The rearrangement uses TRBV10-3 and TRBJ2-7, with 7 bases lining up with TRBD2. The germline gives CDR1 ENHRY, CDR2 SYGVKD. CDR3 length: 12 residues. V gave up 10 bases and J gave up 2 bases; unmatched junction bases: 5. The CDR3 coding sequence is TGTGCCACCAGGGCGGGGGCCTACGAGCAGTACTTC. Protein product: CATRAGAYEQYF.